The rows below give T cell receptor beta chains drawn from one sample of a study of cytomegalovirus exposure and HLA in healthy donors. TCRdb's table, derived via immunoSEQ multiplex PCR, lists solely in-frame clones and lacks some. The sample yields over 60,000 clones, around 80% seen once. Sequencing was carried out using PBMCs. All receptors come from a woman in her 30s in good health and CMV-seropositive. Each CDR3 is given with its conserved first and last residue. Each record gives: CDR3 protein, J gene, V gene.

CASRDSGGQETQYF	TRBJ2-5	TRBV6-5
CASSQDRPYEQYF	TRBJ2-7	TRBV27
CAWRGDGNTIYF	TRBJ1-3	TRBV30
CASTLSPRGNTEAFF	TRBJ1-1	TRBV5-6
CASSPGGTVYYEQYF	TRBJ2-7	TRBV5-5
CASSLATSVSGNTIYF	TRBJ1-3	TRBV5-1
CASSIQGSSSYEQYF	TRBJ2-7	TRBV19
CASSLCLAGACEQFF	TRBJ2-1	TRBV7-9
CATTGKATSGYNEQFF	TRBJ2-1	TRBV2
CASTLGGSGKTDTQYF	TRBJ2-3	TRBV11-2
CATSGTRKTYNEQFF	TRBJ2-1	TRBV15
CASSLRQGYYGYTF	TRBJ1-2	TRBV27
CAISERGTVNTEAFF	TRBJ1-1	TRBV10-3
CSVETTSYEQYF	TRBJ2-7	TRBV29-1
CASNRQVSNQPQHF	TRBJ1-5	TRBV2
CASSLNPTGTDTQYF	TRBJ2-3	TRBV5-4
CASSLVGRGEETQYF	TRBJ2-5	TRBV5-6
CASSSSGQTDTQYF	TRBJ2-3	TRBV5-1
CAIRQGYNSPLHF	TRBJ1-6	TRBV10-3
CASSQARTGHLKNIQYF	TRBJ2-4	TRBV14
CASSEWAGETQYF	TRBJ2-5	TRBV2
CASGLAGGTGELFF	TRBJ2-2	TRBV12-5
CASSLPGDRLGYIGNQPQHF	TRBJ1-5	TRBV28
CASSLGGQAKQYF	TRBJ2-5	TRBV7-2
CASRRSGRGYTF	TRBJ1-2	TRBV28
CASSQDGQGTGANVLTF	TRBJ2-6	TRBV4-3
CASCLAGVSEQYF	TRBJ2-7	TRBV7-2
CASSPTRLAGGSLYNEQFF	TRBJ2-1	TRBV11-3
CASSLQGAETQYF	TRBJ2-5	TRBV7-2
CASSPDRGVAYNEQFF	TRBJ2-1	TRBV4-1
CASSRDPTGLSGNTIYF	TRBJ1-3	TRBV7-6
CASSLSNGISTDTQYF	TRBJ2-3	TRBV28
CASSLGTGGEKLFF	TRBJ1-4	TRBV7-6
CASSSGLAAGELFF	TRBJ2-2	TRBV27
CASSLNRGGSYEQYF	TRBJ2-7	TRBV7-2
CASRITPGPHEKLFF	TRBJ1-4	TRBV12-2
CASSQIGLAACEQYF	TRBJ2-7	TRBV4-1
CASRQLGKGNTIYF	TRBJ1-3	TRBV11-2
CAIKASGANVLTF	TRBJ2-6	TRBV10-3